The 29 T cell receptor beta chains below come from one sample, sequenced in a study of T cell responses to AZD1222 COVID-19 vaccine. Data came from immunoSEQ multiplex PCR; TCRdb stores just in-frame clones and leaves some out. The sample holds 150,000 to 200,000 clones, 88% seen once. The material sequenced was peripheral blood, taken 28 days after the second AZD1222 dose. The receptor source for this set is an adult who received the AZD1222 COVID-19 vaccine.

On this clone itself: This likely comes from a read error, as the CDR3 has no conserved phenylalanine or tryptophan at its end. The DNA is omitted, as the CDR3 cannot be located on it reliably, and the CDR3 follows TCRdb's listing. This chain uses TRBV4-2 with TRBJ1-2. Including both end residues, the CDR3 is 11 amino acids long. Germline assignment: CDR1 LGHNA and CDR2 YNFKEQ. The CDR3 loop is CASSQEGEVRV.

V gene TRBV4-1 combines with J gene TRBJ2-1; 7 bases line up with TRBD1. J lost 0 bases, V lost 0 bases, and 8 bases had no gene match. This CDR3 spans 18 amino acids. Germline V gene sequence: CDR1 MGHRA, CDR2 YSYEKL. CDR3 sequence (DNA): TGCGCCAGCAGCCAAGAAAACAGGGGACGTAGCTCCTACAATGAGCAGTTCTTC. As protein: CASSQENRGRSSYNEQFF.

This chain joins TRBV7-9 and TRBJ1-5; D is possibly TRBD1 (6 bases). Germline V gives CDR1 SEHNR, CDR2 FQNEAQ (reference sequence). Trimming cost V 1 base and J 4 bases, with 20 bases left between them. The CDR3 contains 18 residues. CDR3 amino acids: CASSLVTGRGADNQPQHF. DNA for the CDR3: TGTGCCAGCAGCTTAGTAACAGGGCGGGGGGCGGATAATCAGCCCCAGCATTTT.

The table lists this clone with a count of one. J is TRBJ2-2 and V is TRBV12-3 or TRBV12-4; TRBD2 might be the D (5 bases). This CDR3 is built from 12 residues. Trimming removed 7 bases from V and 3 bases from J, with 6 bases in between. As DNA, the CDR3 is TGTGCCAGCATCGGGGACACCGGGGAGCTGTTTTTT. This codes for CASIGDTGELFF.

The genes are TRBV7-2 and TRBJ2-7; tentatively, D is TRBD2 (6 bases). The germline V gene has CDR1 SGHTA and CDR2 FQGNSA. The V gene lost 3 bases and the J gene lost 4 bases, with 19 bases spanning the gap. CDR3 size: 16 residues. This CDR3 is CASSLGYGTREYEQYF. The CDR3, as DNA: TGTGCCAGCAGCTTGGGATACGGGACTCGAGAGTACGAGCAGTACTTC.

V usage is TRBV5-4 and J usage is TRBJ2-3, with TRBD2 matching 13 bases. The CDR3 consists of 14 residues. Trimming took 7 bases from V and 9 from J; bases not matched to a gene: 8. Germline lookup yields CDR1 SGHNT and CDR2 YYREEE (reference sequence). CDR3 in amino acids: CASGSGLAGDTQYF. The CDR3 DNA sequence: TGTGCCAGCGGCTCTGGACTAGCGGGGGACACGCAGTATTTT.

The chain couples TRBV4-1 to TRBJ2-7, with D perhaps matching TRBD1 (6 bases). The germline V gene encodes CDR1 MGHRA and CDR2 YSYEKL. V was cut by 0 bases and J by 7 bases, with 19 bases left in between. The CDR3 totals 16 residues. This CDR3 reads CASSQEWGLPLREQYF. The CDR3, as DNA: TGCGCCAGCAGCCAAGAATGGGGGCTTCCACTTAGGGAGCAGTACTTC.

This clone was counted a single time. The chain employs TRBV7-9 and TRBJ2-1; TRBD2 aligns across 8 bases. J gave up 5 bases and V 11 bases, and 17 bases lay outside the gene matches. The CDR3 spans 16 residues. The germline gives CDR1 SEHNR, CDR2 FQNEAQ (reference sequence). The CDR3, as DNA: TGTGCCGCAGCTGGACGGGGACTAGAGTCCGACAATGAGCAGTTCTTC. It specifies CAAAGRGLESDNEQFF.

The V call is TRBV29-1, the J call TRBJ2-7, with 8 nucleotides matching TRBD1. Germline lookup yields CDR1 SQVTM and CDR2 ANQGSEA. CDR3 length equals 16 residues. Trimming removed 6 bases from V and 4 bases from J; junction bases left unmatched: 17. This CDR3 reads CSVAGGAGAPGYEQYF. Written as DNA, the CDR3 is TGCAGCGTAGCAGGGGGCGCGGGTGCACCCGGATACGAGCAGTACTTC.

The gene calls are TRBV30 and TRBJ2-1, with D perhaps TRBD1 or TRBD2 (5 bases each). There are 12 residues in the CDR3. The V and J ends lost 6 bases and 3 bases respectively, with 9 bases between them. CDR1 and CDR2 from the germline V gene are GTSNPN and SVGIG (reference sequence). CDR3 loop: CACWDRYNEQFF. CDR3 DNA: TGTGCCTGCTGGGACCGCTACAATGAGCAGTTCTTC.

The gene calls are TRBV27 and TRBJ2-1; 10 positions match TRBD2. The CDR3 length is 13 residues. Per the germline V gene, CDR1 is MNHEY and CDR2 is SMNVEV (reference sequence). The V gene end was trimmed by 8 bases and the J gene end by 6 bases; junction bases not matched to a gene: 4. The CDR3 is CASRASGGNEQFF. As DNA, the CDR3 is TGTGCCAGCCGGGCTAGCGGGGGCAATGAGCAGTTCTTC.

The chain employs TRBV18 and TRBJ1-1; a weak D match, TRBD1 (5 bases). Per the germline V gene, CDR1 is KGHSH and CDR2 is LQKENI. The CDR3 is 16 amino acids. Between the trimmed V and J ends, which lost 3 bases and 3 bases, there was a span of 17 bases. The CDR3 loop is CASSPNTGGGYTEAFF. CDR3 coding DNA: TGTGCCAGCTCACCCAACACAGGAGGAGGGTACACTGAAGCTTTCTTT.

This rearrangement joins TRBV7-8 to TRBJ1-1; unclear D gene. V was shortened by 0 bases and J by 0 bases, with 2 bases between the two germline ends. CDR1 is SGHVS and CDR2 is FQNEAQ in the germline V gene. The CDR3 runs 13 residues. The CDR3 loop is CASSLAMNTEAFF. Written as DNA, the CDR3 is TGTGCCAGCAGCTTAGCTATGAACACTGAAGCTTTCTTT.

This clone was seen a handful of times. The chain carries TRBV19 and TRBJ1-2; maybe TRBD1 (5 bases). The V and J ends lost 7 bases and 7 bases respectively, with 22 bases between them. CDR1 LNHDA and CDR2 SQIVND come from the germline V gene (reference sequence). CDR3 length equals 15 residues. The DNA for the CDR3 is TGTGCCAGTATGTCCGTGGCGGGGGGGAAAGGTGGCTACACCTTC. It translates to CASMSVAGGKGGYTF.

The rearrangement links TRBV2 to TRBJ2-2; 11 bases align to TRBD2. Germline CDR1 and CDR2: SNHLY and FYNNEI. J gave up 5 bases and V 7 bases, and 9 bases lay outside the gene matches. The CDR3 is made up of 16 amino acids. The CDR3 sequence: CASKASGGPGTGELFF. The CDR3 nucleotides read TGTGCCAGCAAGGCTAGCGGGGGGCCCGGGACCGGGGAGCTGTTTTTT. The variable domain in full, completed from reference TRBV2 and TRBJ2-2, reads EPEVTQTPSHQVTQMGQEVILRCVPISNHLYFYWYRQILGQKVEFLVSFYNNEISEKSEIFDDQFSVERPDGSNFTLKIRSTKLEDSAMYFCASKASGGPGTGELFFGEGSRLTVL.

Only one count was recorded for this clone. This chain connects TRBV21-1 to TRBJ2-7; TRBD2 was called by the table and not checked on the DNA. TRBV21-1 is a pseudogene locus. The CDR3 is 16 residues long. DNA of the CDR3: TGTGCCAGCAGCAAAAAAGTGAAGCAGGGAGGCCACGAGCAGTACTTC. This translates into CASSKKVKQGGHEQYF.

The rearrangement uses TRBV6-5 and TRBJ1-1, with 8 bases lining up with TRBD1. The CDR3 runs to 15 residues. The junction had 3 bases not matched to a gene; V was cut back by 0 bases and J by 3 bases. The germline V gene encodes CDR1 MNHEY and CDR2 SVGAGI. The CDR3, as DNA: TGTGCCAGCAGTTACTCCCCAGGGGGCTACACTGAAGCTTTCTTT. Translated, it gives CASSYSPGGYTEAFF.

This clone was observed a single time. The chain combines TRBV19 with TRBJ1-3; no clear D. The CDR3 length is 12 residues. The V end was cut by 9 bases, the J end by 4 bases, with 10 bases between. CDR1 is LNHDA and CDR2 is SQIVND in the germline V gene (reference sequence). CDR3 residues: CASTNPGNTIYF. The CDR3 DNA is TGTGCCAGCACCAACCCGGGAAACACCATATATTTT. The variable domain in full, with the rest retrieved from reference TRBV19 and TRBJ1-3, is DGGITQSPKYLFRKEGQNVTLSCEQNLNHDAMYWYRQDPGQGLRLIYYSQIVNDFQKGDIAEGYSVSREKKESFPLTVTSAQKNPTAFYLCASTNPGNTIYFGEGSWLTVV.

The DNA of the CDR3 is TGCGCCAGCAGCCGGACAGGGGAAAACCAAGAGACCCAGTACTTC. This translates into CASSRTGENQETQYF. The chain joins TRBV5-1 to TRBJ2-5; 9 bases match TRBD1. The CDR3 is 15 amino acids. Germline trimming cut 4 bases from V and 0 bases from J; bases unmatched to any gene: 4. Germline-derived CDR1 and CDR2 are SGHRS and YFSETQ.

The V gene is TRBV19, the J gene TRBJ2-1, with unresolved D. This CDR3 is built from 14 residues. The V end was cut by 0 bases, the J end by 5 bases, with 8 bases between. Germline lookup yields CDR1 LNHDA and CDR2 SQIVND (reference sequence). The CDR3 DNA reads TGTGCCAGTAGTATAGAGGGCCCACACAATGAGCAGTTCTTC. It codes for CASSIEGPHNEQFF.

V and J are TRBV5-4 and TRBJ2-5; the D gene could be TRBD1 or TRBD2 (5 bases each). The CDR3 runs to 14 residues. Germline CDR1 and CDR2: SGHNT and YYREEE (reference sequence). V lost 0 bases to trimming and J lost 0 bases, with 6 bases between them. DNA of the CDR3: TGTGCCAGCAGCTTGGGGGGGAACCAAGAGACCCAGTACTTC. This translates into CASSLGGNQETQYF.

The V and J genes are TRBV21-1 and TRBJ2-2; the D segment call TRBD2 is taken from the table without a DNA check. TRBV21-1 is given as a pseudogene. The CDR3 has 10 residues. CDR3: CASWEGELFF. The CDR3, as DNA: TGTGCCAGCTGGGAGGGGGAGCTGTTTTTT.

This rearrangement joins TRBV3-1 (or the pseudogene TRBV3-2) to TRBJ2-5; 12 bases map to TRBD2. Germline trimming cut 4 bases from V and 7 bases from J; bases unmatched to any gene: 4. This CDR3 comprises 14 residues. The germline CDR1 and CDR2 sequences are LGHDT and YNNKEL (reference sequence). The CDR3, as DNA: TGTGCCAGCAGCCCTAGCGGGGGGGTAGCGACCCAGTACTTC. Amino acid sequence: CASSPSGGVATQYF.

This clone has just one count. The CDR3 nucleotides read TGTGCCTGGAGCCGACTAGCGGGGTACACCGGGGAGCTGTTTTTT. Residues: CAWSRLAGYTGELFF. The V call is TRBV30, the J call TRBJ2-2, with 11 nucleotides matching TRBD2. J gave up 3 bases and V 3 bases, and 3 bases lay outside the gene matches. Germline CDR1 and CDR2: GTSNPN and SVGIG (reference sequence). The CDR3 is 15 amino acids. Variable domain in full (rest from reference TRBV30 and TRBJ2-2): SQTIHQWPATLVQPVGSPLSLECTVEGTSNPNLYWYRQAAGRGLQLLFYSVGIGQISSEVPQNLSASRPQDRQFILSSKKLLLSDSGFYLCAWSRLAGYTGELFFGEGSRLTVL.

The V call is TRBV10-3, the J call TRBJ1-2; D remains unclear. Trimming left V 4 bases short and J 4 bases short, with 19 bases between. The CDR3 length is 16 residues. In germline, CDR1 is ENHRY, CDR2 SYGVKD. The DNA for the CDR3 is TGTGCCATCAGTGGGGAGAGGGCCAACCCAAGCTATGGCTACACCTTC. It translates to CAISGERANPSYGYTF.

The chain combines TRBV11-2 with TRBJ1-1, with a weak D call TRBD1 (5 bases). CDR3 length equals 15 residues. Trimming left V 3 bases short and J 5 bases short, with 16 bases between. Germline V gene lookup returns CDR1 SGHAT and CDR2 FQNNGV. CDR3 region: CASSLTGRRGTEAFF. The CDR3 region has the DNA TGTGCCAGCAGCTTGACGGGACGGCGGGGGACTGAAGCTTTCTTT.

CDR3 loop: CASSLTGHTEAFF. The CDR3 bases are TGTGCCAGCAGCTTGACAGGCCACACTGAAGCTTTCTTT. The V call is TRBV11-3, the J call TRBJ1-1; tentatively, D is TRBD1 (6 bases). Between the trimmed V and J ends, which lost 3 bases and 3 bases, there was a span of 8 bases. This CDR3 region has 13 residues. Germline lookup yields CDR1 SGHNT and CDR2 YENEEA. The variable domain in full, completed from reference TRBV11-3 and TRBJ1-1, reads EAGVVQSPRYKIIEKKQPVAFWCNPISGHNTLYWYLQNLGQGPELLIRYENEEAVDDSQLPKDRFSAERLKGVDSTLKIQPAELGDSAVYLCASSLTGHTEAFFGQGTRLTVV.

This clone was seen once. The chain couples TRBV19 to TRBJ1-5, with TRBD1 as a possible D gene (5 bases). Between the trimmed V and J ends, which lost 3 bases and 3 bases, there was a span of 12 bases. CDR1 and CDR2 (germline): LNHDA, SQIVND (reference sequence). This CDR3 spans 15 amino acids. In DNA, the CDR3 is TGTGCCAGTAGTATCGCAGGGCCACTCAATCAGCCCCAGCATTTT. It codes for CASSIAGPLNQPQHF.

This clone was picked up a small number of times. The chain combines TRBV30 with TRBJ1-2, with no clear D. The V gene lost 8 bases and the J gene lost 6 bases, with 13 bases spanning the gap. The CDR3 is 11 residues long. Germline CDR1 GTSNPN, CDR2 SVGIG (reference sequence). As DNA, the CDR3 is TGTGCCCTTCAGAGGCGGGATGGCTACACCTTC. Its protein product is CALQRRDGYTF. Variable domain in full (rest from reference TRBV30 and TRBJ1-2): SQTIHQWPATLVQPVGSPLSLECTVEGTSNPNLYWYRQAAGRGLQLLFYSVGIGQISSEVPQNLSASRPQDRQFILSSKKLLLSDSGFYLCALQRRDGYTFGSGTRLTVV.